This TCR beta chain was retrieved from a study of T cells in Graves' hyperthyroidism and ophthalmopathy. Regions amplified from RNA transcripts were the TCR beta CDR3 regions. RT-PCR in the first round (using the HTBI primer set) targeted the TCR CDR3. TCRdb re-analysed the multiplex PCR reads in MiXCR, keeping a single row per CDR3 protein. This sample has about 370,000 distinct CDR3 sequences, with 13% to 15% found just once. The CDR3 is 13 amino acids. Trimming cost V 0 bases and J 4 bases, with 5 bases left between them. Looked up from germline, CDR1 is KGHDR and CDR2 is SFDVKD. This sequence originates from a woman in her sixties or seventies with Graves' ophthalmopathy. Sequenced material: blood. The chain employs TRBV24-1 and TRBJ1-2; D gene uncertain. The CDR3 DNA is TGTGCCACCAGTGATTTGGAGTTCTATGGCTACACCTTC. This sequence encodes CATSDLEFYGYTF.